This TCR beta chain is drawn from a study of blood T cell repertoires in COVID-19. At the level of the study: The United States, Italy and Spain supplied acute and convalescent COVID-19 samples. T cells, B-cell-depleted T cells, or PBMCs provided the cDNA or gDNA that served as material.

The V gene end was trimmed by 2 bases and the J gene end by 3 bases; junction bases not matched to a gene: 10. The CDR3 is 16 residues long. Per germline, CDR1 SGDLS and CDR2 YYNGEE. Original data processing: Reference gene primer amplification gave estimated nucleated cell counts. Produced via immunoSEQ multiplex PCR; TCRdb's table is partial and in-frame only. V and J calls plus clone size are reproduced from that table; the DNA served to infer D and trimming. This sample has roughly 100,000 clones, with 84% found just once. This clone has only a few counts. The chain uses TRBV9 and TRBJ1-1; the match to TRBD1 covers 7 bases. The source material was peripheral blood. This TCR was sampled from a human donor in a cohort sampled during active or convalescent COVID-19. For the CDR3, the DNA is TGTGCCAGCAGCGTGGGCCCAGACAGGGCGGACACTGAAGCTTTCTTT. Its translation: CASSVGPDRADTEAFF.